This TCR beta chain appears in the sequencing data of a study of T cell responses to AZD1222 COVID-19 vaccine. As regards this clone: Antigen specificity is unknown.

Findings of the study overall: Reportedly, nearly half of unique spike TCRs recognized epitopes outside B.1.351/B.1.1.7 mutations.

Measured with immunoSEQ multiplex PCR; TCRdb has only the in-frame clones, and not every one. The sample carries under 150,000 clones, 85% to 95% recorded once. The receptor comes from an adult in good health. Sequences were derived from peripheral blood, sampled on day 0 of AZD1222 vaccination.

In DNA, the CDR3 is TGTGCCAGCAGCGACAGGGGAGGAGAGACCCAGTACTTC. It encodes CASSDRGGETQYF. J is TRBJ2-5 and V is TRBV2, with 8 bases identical to TRBD1. Per the germline V gene, CDR1 is SNHLY and CDR2 is FYNNEI. V trimming: 6 bases; J trimming: 4 bases; junction bases outside the gene matches: 4. The CDR3 is made up of 13 amino acids.